This T cell receptor (beta chain) was obtained from a study of Graves' ophthalmopathy and Graves' hyperthyroidism. Study-wide results and limits: In separating ophthalmopathy from stable hyperthyroidism, a 13-signature model achieved nearly 90% sensitivity and over 80% specificity. In blood appeared most of the expanded thyroid clonotypes whose frequency exceeded 0.001.

TCR beta CDR3 amplification used RNA transcripts. First-round RT-PCR with HTBI primers preceded a second-round multiplex PCR. Using its own MiXCR run on the multiplex PCR reads, TCRdb lists one record per CDR3 protein. The data contain 500,000 to 800,000 distinct CDR3 sequences, about two fifths of them seen just once; the ten biggest clones take up under 3.5%. The CDR3 extends over 16 amino acids. Trimming removed 2 bases from V and 1 base from J, with 11 bases in between. Germline CDR1 and CDR2: MGHRA and YSYEKL. Physicians reached a diagnosis by relying on clinical symptoms, serum thyroxine, TRAb, thyroid ultrasound and orbital computed tomography. Of note for this clonotype: Its antigen remains unidentified.

The V gene is TRBV4-1, the J gene TRBJ2-2; D might be TRBD1 (6 bases). The sample taken for sequencing was peripheral blood. This TCR was recovered from an adult man with Graves' ophthalmopathy. The CDR3 loop is CASSQRTVLNTGELFF. The CDR3 DNA sequence: TGCGCCAGCAGCCAAAGGACAGTCCTGAACACCGGGGAGCTGTTTTTT.